This is a list of T cell receptor beta chains from one sample in a study of sequential checkpoint blockade in melanoma. The protocol was immunoSEQ multiplex PCR, while the TCRdb copy is restricted to in-frame clones and leaves out a portion. The sample includes approximately 10,000 clones, over 60% of them seen just once. The input for sequencing was CD8+ T cells sorted from blood (inferred from file names), taken from a patient given nivolumab and ipilimumab in sequence. The receptors shown here come from a human donor with melanoma. Both conserved end residues are part of each CDR3. A D gene is named only where the DNA matches it firmly. Not every row has a clone size; where given, it reads once, few, many or a size class.

>NA|TRBJ2-3|TRBV15|TRBD1
CATSGSQGFGTDTQYF
TGTGCCACCAGCGGTTCACAGGGGTTTGGGACAGATACGCAGTATTTT
>once|TRBJ2-1|TRBV6-1|TRBD1
CASSEEQGALYNEQFF
TGTGCCAGCAGTGAAGAACAGGGGGCCCTCTACAATGAGCAGTTCTTC
>NA|TRBJ1-1|TRBV30|NA
CAWNTGMNTEAFF
TGTGCCTGGAATACAGGGATGAACACTGAAGCTTTCTTT
>once|TRBJ2-1|TRBV5-5|NA
CASSRGQPGSYNEQFF
TGTGCCAGCAGCAGGGGACAACCCGGCTCCTACAATGAGCAGTTCTTC
>NA|TRBJ2-2|TRBV19|TRBD2
CASSTRTSGRAFSGELFF
TGTGCCAGTAGTACCCGGACTAGCGGGAGGGCCTTTTCCGGGGAGCTGTTTTTT
>NA|TRBJ2-3|TRBV4-1|TRBD1
CASSQGGRGTDTQYF
TGCGCCAGCAGCCAAGGGGGCAGGGGGACAGATACGCAGTATTTT
>NA|TRBJ2-7|TRBV6-1|TRBD1
CASSSGGYEQYF
TGTGCCAGCAGCTCAGGGGGCTACGAGCAGTACTTC
>NA|TRBJ2-3|TRBV27|TRBD2
CASSPRRLAGSDTQYF
TGTGCCAGCAGCCCTAGAAGACTAGCGGGATCTGATACGCAGTATTTT
>NA|TRBJ2-7|TRBV5-1|TRBD1
CASSQGGSSYEQYF
TGCGCCAGCAGCCAAGGGGGCAGTTCCTACGAGCAGTACTTC
>NA|TRBJ1-4|TRBV7-9|NA
CASSSTGGKLFF
TGTGCCAGCAGCTCCACCGGTGGAAAACTGTTTTTT
>NA|TRBJ2-7|TRBV9|TRBD1
CASSVASGGDEQYF
TGTGCCAGCAGCGTAGCGTCAGGGGGAGACGAGCAGTACTTC
>NA|TRBJ2-5|TRBV4-2|NA
CASSQDLAGETQYF
TGTGCCAGCAGCCAAGATCTCGCGGGAGAGACCCAGTACTTC
>NA|TRBJ2-1|TRBV4-1|TRBD2
CASSGGTRYEQFF
TGCGCCAGCAGCGGAGGGACTAGATACGAGCAGTTCTTC
>NA|TRBJ1-6|TRBV5-4|NA
CASSLAAGTLASPLHF
TGTGCCAGCAGCTTGGCCGCAGGGACACTGGCCTCACCCCTCCACTTT
>NA|TRBJ2-1|TRBV28|TRBD1
CASSLDRGPYNEQFF
TGTGCCAGCAGTTTAGACAGGGGGCCTTACAATGAGCAGTTCTTC
>NA|TRBJ2-2|TRBV27|TRBD2
CASRPSGGGGELFF
TGTGCCAGCAGACCCTCTGGGGGGGGCGGGGAGCTGTTTTTT
>NA|TRBJ1-3|TRBV9|NA
CASSPGTLGNTIYF
TGTGCCAGCAGCCCTGGGACACTCGGAAACACCATATATTTT
>large|TRBJ2-5|TRBV7-2|NA
CASSPMGPGAQETQYF
TGTGCCAGCAGCCCCATGGGCCCAGGGGCGCAAGAGACCCAGTACTTC
>NA|TRBJ1-2|TRBV28|NA
CASSFITPNYGYTF
TGTGCCAGCAGTTTTATAACACCCAACTATGGCTACACCTTC
>few|TRBJ2-2|TRBV9|TRBD1
CASSVTGWGTGELFF
TGTGCCAGCAGCGTGACAGGGTGGGGAACCGGGGAGCTGTTTTTT
>NA|TRBJ1-5|TRBV27|NA
CASSSTGSSYSNQPQHF
TGTGCCAGCAGCTCAACAGGGAGCTCTTATAGCAATCAGCCCCAGCATTTT
>NA|TRBJ1-2|TRBV10-1|NA
CASSDTPNYGYTF
TGCGCCAGCAGCGACACCCCTAACTATGGCTACACCTTC
>NA|TRBJ2-7|TRBV7-6|TRBD2
CASSLAGGSYEQYF
TGTGCCAGCAGCTTAGCCGGGGGGTCCTACGAGCAGTACTTC
>NA|TRBJ1-3|TRBV6-5|NA
CASSYSSGNTIYF
TGTGCCAGCAGTTACTCGAGTGGAAACACCATATATTTT
>NA|TRBJ1-3|TRBV7-2|NA
CASSLEFRLTGNTIYF
TGTGCCAGCAGCTTAGAGTTCAGGCTCACTGGAAACACCATATATTTT
>NA|TRBJ2-7|TRBV4-3|NA
CASSQGLGEQYF
TGCGCCAGCAGCCAAGGGTTGGGCGAGCAGTACTTC
>NA|TRBJ1-3|TRBV20-1|NA
CSATRDTIYF
TGCAGTGCTACCCGGGACACCATATATTTT
>NA|TRBJ1-5|TRBV10-2|NA
CASSELTGQPQHF
TGCGCCAGCAGTGAGCTAACAGGTCAGCCCCAGCATTTT
>medium-sized|TRBJ2-7|TRBV28|TRBD2
CASSPYAGRGDEQYF
TGTGCCAGCAGCCCCTATGCCGGGAGGGGCGACGAGCAGTACTTC
>once|TRBJ2-7|TRBV18|NA
CASSPPNRENEQYF
TGTGCCAGCTCACCCCCTAACAGGGAGAACGAGCAGTACTTC
>NA|TRBJ2-7|TRBV7-9|NA
CASGGDSYEQYF
TGTGCCAGTGGGGGCGACTCCTACGAGCAGTACTTC
>NA|TRBJ2-1|TRBV14|NA
CASSQFPGYNEQFF
TGTGCCAGCAGCCAATTCCCGGGATACAATGAGCAGTTCTTC
>NA|TRBJ1-1|TRBV5-1|NA
CASSWGGTEAFF
TGCGCCAGCAGCTGGGGGGGGACTGAAGCTTTCTTT
>few|TRBJ2-7|TRBV4-1|TRBD2
CASSRTSGKLYEQYF
TGCGCCAGCAGCCGGACTAGCGGGAAACTTTACGAGCAGTACTTC
>NA|TRBJ2-3|TRBV5-1|TRBD2
CASSLTSGSDPPRSTDTQYF
TGCGCCAGCAGCTTGACTAGCGGGTCTGACCCCCCTCGTAGCACAGATACGCAGTATTTT
>NA|TRBJ2-5|TRBV7-3|NA
CASSLNRGETQYF
TGTGCCAGCAGCTTAAATAGGGGAGAGACCCAGTACTTC
>once|TRBJ2-1|TRBV4-2|TRBD2
CASSQDSREGWDEQFF
TGTGCCAGCAGCCAAGATTCACGGGAGGGCTGGGATGAGCAGTTCTTC
>NA|TRBJ2-7|TRBV15|NA
CATSGGNGYEQYF
TGTGCCACCAGCGGGGGGAATGGTTACGAGCAGTACTTC
>NA|TRBJ2-7|TRBV29-1|NA
CSVWNRVNYEQYF
TGCAGCGTTTGGAACAGGGTAAACTACGAGCAGTACTTC
>NA|TRBJ2-3|TRBV4-2|TRBD1
CASSQRDRSTDTQYF
TGTGCCAGCAGCCAGAGGGACAGGAGCACAGATACGCAGTATTTT
>NA|TRBJ2-7|TRBV2|TRBD1
CASISRGHQYF
TGTGCCAGCATTAGCAGGGGGCATCAGTACTTC
>NA|TRBJ2-5|TRBV27|NA
CASSDLTPSGGETQYF
TGTGCCAGCAGTGACCTCACCCCATCAGGTGGGGAGACCCAGTACTTC
>NA|TRBJ1-5|TRBV7-9|NA
CASSSTNNQPQHF
TGTGCCAGCAGCTCGACTAACAATCAGCCCCAGCATTTT
>NA|TRBJ2-7|TRBV10-1|TRBD2
CASRGPGLAHEQYF
TGCGCCAGCAGGGGACCGGGACTAGCTCATGAGCAGTACTTC
>few|TRBJ2-7|TRBV2|TRBD2
CASSSRTSGRDEQYF
TGTGCCAGCAGTAGTCGGACTAGCGGGAGGGATGAGCAGTACTTC
>NA|TRBJ2-3|TRBV29-1|NA
CSVERGGDSTDTQYF
TGCAGCGTTGAACGAGGGGGGGACAGCACAGATACGCAGTATTTT
>NA|TRBJ1-1|TRBV19|NA
CASSTTPNTEAFF
TGTGCCAGTAGCACAACACCGAACACTGAAGCTTTCTTT
>NA|TRBJ2-2|TRBV9|NA
CASSVGGSTGELFF
TGTGCCAGCAGCGTAGGAGGTAGCACCGGGGAGCTGTTTTTT
>NA|TRBJ1-2|TRBV7-9|TRBD1
CASSLGFGTGVGYTF
TGTGCCAGCAGCTTAGGTTTCGGGACAGGGGTCGGCTACACCTTC
>NA|TRBJ2-3|TRBV5-1|NA
CASRRGVDTQYF
TGCGCCAGCAGGCGCGGCGTAGATACGCAGTATTTT
>NA|TRBJ2-7|TRBV11-3|TRBD2
CASSPRGAGVDEQYF
TGTGCCAGCAGCCCGCGGGGAGCGGGAGTGGACGAGCAGTACTTC